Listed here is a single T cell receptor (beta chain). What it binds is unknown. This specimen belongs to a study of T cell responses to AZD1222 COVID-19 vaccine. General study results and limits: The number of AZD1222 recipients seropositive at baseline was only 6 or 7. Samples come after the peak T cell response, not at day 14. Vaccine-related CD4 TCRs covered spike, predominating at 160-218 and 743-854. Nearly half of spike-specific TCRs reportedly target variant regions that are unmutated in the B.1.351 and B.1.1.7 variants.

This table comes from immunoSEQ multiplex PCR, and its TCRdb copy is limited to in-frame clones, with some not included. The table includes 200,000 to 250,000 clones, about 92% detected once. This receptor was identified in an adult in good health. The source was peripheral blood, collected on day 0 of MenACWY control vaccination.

This CDR3 reads CASSYLTQVSNYGYTF. The CDR3 nucleotides are TGTGCCAGCAGTTATCTTACCCAGGTGTCTAACTATGGCTACACCTTC. V and J are TRBV28 and TRBJ1-2; D is unresolved. Germline CDR1 and CDR2: MDHEN and SYDVKM. Trimming removed 4 bases from V and 0 bases from J, with 15 bases in between. The CDR3 has 16 amino acids.